These 9 T cell receptor beta chains were all obtained from the same sample, sequenced in a study of T cell responses to AZD1222 COVID-19 vaccine. Method: immunoSEQ multiplex PCR; TCRdb's copy keeps in-frame clones and lacks some. The sample yields fewer than 200,000 clones, about 92% seen once. The specimen was peripheral blood, collected on day 0 of MenACWY control vaccination. Every receptor here comes from an adult in good health.

This clone came up once. This chain's CDR3 is CASSLLANTGELFF. CDR3 DNA: TGTGCCAGCAGCCTACTAGCGAACACCGGGGAGCTGTTTTTT. This rearrangement joins TRBV7-3 to TRBJ2-2, with D perhaps TRBD2 (5 bases). There are 14 residues in the CDR3. Germline V CDR1 and CDR2: SGHTA, FQGTGA. Trimming cost V 5 bases and J 0 bases, with 7 bases left between them.

The V call is TRBV28, the J call TRBJ2-2; TRBD2 aligns across 7 bases. Trimming at V came to 6 bases and at J to 7 bases, leaving 8 bases not matched to a gene. The CDR3 consists of 14 residues. The germline CDR1 and CDR2 sequences are MDHEN and SYDVKM. The DNA of the CDR3 is TGTGCCAGCAGCTTAGCGGGTCATGGCGGGGAGCTGTTTTTT. Encoded protein: CASSLAGHGGELFF.

This rearrangement joins TRBV5-6 to TRBJ2-7; 8 bases align to TRBD1. The CDR3 is 14 residues long. V lost 3 bases, J lost 4 bases, and 6 bases stayed unmatched. From germline, CDR1 is SGHDT and CDR2 YYEEEE. CDR3 amino acids: CASSWTGYRYEQYF. Written as DNA, the CDR3 is TGTGCCAGCAGCTGGACAGGGTATCGGTACGAGCAGTACTTC.

This chain uses TRBV9 with TRBJ1-4; D is possibly TRBD1 (5 bases). V was pared by 3 bases and J by 7 bases, with 22 bases between. The CDR3 length is 17 residues. Per germline, CDR1 SGDLS and CDR2 YYNGEE. CDR3 nucleotides: TGTGCCAGCAGCGCCCGGCCGACAGCCGCGGGGGGTGAAAAACTGTTTTTT. The encoded protein is CASSARPTAAGGEKLFF.

The genes are TRBV15 and TRBJ2-3; either TRBD1 or TRBD2 may fit D (5 bases each). Trimming took off 0 bases at V and 2 bases at J, with 18 bases between the two ends. CDR1 LNHNV and CDR2 YYDKDF come from the germline V gene (reference sequence). The CDR3 extends over 18 amino acids. CDR3 sequence: CATSRDHSTGPATDTQYF. The CDR3 coding sequence is TGTGCCACCAGCAGAGATCACTCCACGGGACCTGCCACAGATACGCAGTATTTT.

CDR3 in amino acids: CALGGAEAFF. For the CDR3, the DNA is TGTGCCCTCGGGGGGGCTGAAGCTTTCTTT. The V call is TRBV30, the J call TRBJ1-1; tentatively, D is TRBD1 (5 bases). Germline assignment: CDR1 GTSNPN and CDR2 SVGIG (reference sequence). The CDR3 runs to 10 residues. V was clipped by 8 bases and J by 6 bases, with 10 bases between them.

This clone showed up just once. The chain joins TRBV30 to TRBJ1-4, with 7 nucleotides matching TRBD1. The CDR3 extends over 13 amino acids. Germline CDR1 reads GTSNPN; CDR2 reads SVGIG (reference sequence). The V segment lost 5 bases and the J segment 7 bases; nucleotides outside the gene matches: 7. In DNA form, the CDR3 reads TGTGCCTGGCCTAAGGACAGGCCTGAAAAACTGTTTTTT. It encodes CAWPKDRPEKLFF.

The chain carries TRBV2 and TRBJ1-6; D is perhaps TRBD1 (5 bases). Per the germline V gene, CDR1 is SNHLY and CDR2 is FYNNEI. The V end lost 4 bases, the J end lost 5 bases, and 9 bases lay between the germline ends. The CDR3 is 14 residues long. CDR3 nucleotides: TGTGCCAGCAGTGCAGGGCTTGATAATTCACCCCTCCACTTT. Protein sequence: CASSAGLDNSPLHF.

This clone came up a few times. The gene calls are TRBV5-4 and TRBJ1-2; maybe TRBD1 (5 bases). The V gene's germline CDR1 is SGHNT and CDR2 YYREEE (reference sequence). V gave up 4 bases and J gave up 8 bases, with 12 bases separating them. This CDR3 contains 12 residues. The CDR3 nucleotides read TGTGCCAGCAGCCGGGGGGGGTCCGGCTACACCTTC. Translated, it gives CASSRGGSGYTF. The full variable domain, completed using reference TRBV5-4 and TRBJ1-2, is ETGVTQSPTHLIKTRGQQVTLRCSSQSGHNTVSWYQQALGQGPQFIFQYYREEENGRGNFPPRFSGLQFPNYSSELNVNALELDDSALYLCASSRGGSGYTFGSGTRLTVV.